This T cell receptor (beta chain) was sequenced for a study of Graves' ophthalmopathy and Graves' hyperthyroidism. Investigators amplified TCR beta CDR3 regions from RNA transcripts. First-round RT-PCR employed HTBI primers, with a second-round multiplex PCR after it. TCRdb re-derived calls from the multiplex PCR reads in MiXCR, one entry per CDR3 protein. In the table there are 300,000 to 500,000 distinct CDR3 sequences, over 15% of which are singletons. This CDR3 contains 14 residues. With V trimmed by 6 bases and J by 0 bases, 3 bases remained unmatched. Looked up from germline, CDR1 is SGHTA and CDR2 is FQGNSA. The authors diagnosed from clinical symptoms, serum thyroxine, TRAb, thyroid ultrasound and orbital computed tomography. Fresh peripheral blood (more than 9.5 ml) yielded the PBMCs. In its sample, this clonotype was seen many times.

The chain combines TRBV7-2 with TRBJ2-7, with 9 bases lining up with TRBD2. Sequenced: peripheral blood. The receptor was derived from a young woman with stable Graves' hyperthyroidism. The CDR3 bases are TGTGCCAGCAGTCCGGGACTAGCCTCCTACGAGCAGTACTTC. Its translation is CASSPGLASYEQYF.